Listed here are 28 T cell receptor beta chains from one sample, sequenced in a study of spatial heterogeneity in lung cancer. One entry per CDR3 protein, called by TCRdb with MiXCR from the 5' RACE reads. Here the sample spans around 30,000 distinct CDR3 sequences, approximately 8.4% being singletons. Noted time point: sample taken at primary tumor resection. Without sorting, whole RNA was sequenced from tumor, nontumor lung or frozen PBMC. The sequencing here drew on PBMCs, taken at surgery. These receptors originate from a female donor with early-stage non-small cell lung cancer.

This clonotype was picked up a small number of times. The V call is TRBV20-1, the J call TRBJ1-2; 8 bases fit TRBD1. Trimming took 2 bases from V and 4 from J; bases not matched to a gene: 12. Germline lookup yields CDR1 DFQATT and CDR2 SNEGSKA (reference sequence). The CDR3 spans 16 residues. The CDR3 DNA follows: TGCAGTGCTAGAAGGCTTCAGGGGGCTTTTACCTATGGCTACACCTTC. It is translated as CSARRLQGAFTYGYTF.

This clonotype was seen repeatedly, ten times or more. The chain joins TRBV6-1 to TRBJ2-5; the D is unclear. V lost 1 base to trimming and J lost 1 base, with 4 bases between them. The CDR3 is made up of 13 amino acids. Germline V gene data show CDR1 as MNHNS and CDR2 as SASEGT. The CDR3 sequence: CASSEVVQETQYF. CDR3 DNA: TGTGCCAGCAGTGAAGTGGTCCAAGAGACCCAGTACTTC.

This clonotype was seen ten or more times. Written as DNA, the CDR3 is TGTGCCAGCAGTTTCGGGGGGAACTATGGCTACACCTTC. As protein: CASSFGGNYGYTF. The rearrangement joins TRBV28 to TRBJ1-2; D may be TRBD1 (5 bases). CDR3 length: 13 residues. Germline V gene data show CDR1 as MDHEN and CDR2 as SYDVKM. V was pared by 3 bases and J by 2 bases, with 7 bases between.

This clonotype has a handful of counts. This rearrangement joins TRBV5-1 to TRBJ2-1; TRBD2 agrees at 12 bases. CDR3 length: 16 residues. CDR1 is SGHRS and CDR2 is YFSETQ in the germline V gene. V lost 4 bases, J lost 7 bases, and 9 bases stayed unmatched. In DNA form, the CDR3 reads TGCGCCAGCAGCATCGGACTAGCGGGAACCGGGAATGAGCAGTTCTTC. Protein: CASSIGLAGTGNEQFF.

This clonotype was recorded at least ten times. The genes are TRBV10-1 and TRBJ1-2, with D possibly being TRBD1 (5 bases). The CDR3 runs to 13 residues. Trimming cost V 6 bases and J 3 bases, with 11 bases left between them. Germline CDR1 WNHNN, CDR2 SYGVQD (reference sequence). The CDR3 DNA reads as TGCGCCAGCAGCCTTCCGGGACACTATGGCTACACCTTC. It yields the protein CASSLPGHYGYTF.

The chain couples TRBV20-1 to TRBJ1-2; D remains unclear. CDR3 length: 12 amino acids. CDR1 is DFQATT, CDR2 SNEGSKA, per germline (reference sequence). V shed 4 bases and J shed 2 bases, with 8 bases lying between them. CDR3 residues: CSATIKNYGYTF. The CDR3 nucleotides read TGCAGTGCTACAATCAAGAACTATGGCTACACCTTC.

This clonotype has at least ten counts. V usage is TRBV20-1 and J usage is TRBJ2-5, with 16 bases matching TRBD2. The germline V gene has CDR1 DFQATT and CDR2 SNEGSKA (reference sequence). V shed 6 bases, J shed 14 bases, and the junction held 6 bases outside the gene matches. This CDR3 comprises 12 residues. Here the CDR3 reads CSARGTSGRGYF. The CDR3 nucleotides are TGCAGTGCCCGCGGGACTAGCGGGAGGGGATACTTC.

This clonotype was detected ten times or more. The chain couples TRBV27 to TRBJ2-3, with 11 nucleotides matching TRBD2. J gave up 6 bases and V 6 bases, and 8 bases lay outside the gene matches. The CDR3 is 15 residues long. CDR1 and CDR2 from the germline V gene are MNHEY and SMNVEV (reference sequence). In nucleotides, the CDR3 is TGTGCCAGCAGCCCACTAGCGGGAGTGGTCGATACGCAGTATTTT. It yields the protein CASSPLAGVVDTQYF.

The chain couples TRBV7-9 to TRBJ2-3; TRBD1 matches at 8 bases. The CDR3 totals 17 residues. Germline V gene sequence: CDR1 SEHNR, CDR2 FQNEAQ (reference sequence). J was trimmed by 1 base and V by 1 base; bases with no gene match: 7. Written as DNA, the CDR3 is TGTGCCAGCAGCTTAGTGAGGACGGACAGGGGCACAGATACGCAGTATTTT. This translates into CASSLVRTDRGTDTQYF.

This clonotype has ten or more counts. V is TRBV28 and J is TRBJ2-6, with 8 bases aligning to TRBD2. CDR1 and CDR2 (germline): MDHEN, SYDVKM. This CDR3 is built from 16 residues. V trimming: 7 bases; J trimming: 0 bases; junction bases outside the gene matches: 5. The DNA for the CDR3 is TGTGCCAGCAACACGGGAGGGAGCTCTGGGGCCAACGTCCTGACTTTC. Its translation: CASNTGGSSGANVLTF. The variable domain in full, with the rest retrieved from reference TRBV28 and TRBJ2-6, is DVKVTQSSRYLVKRTGEKVFLECVQDMDHENMFWYRQDPGLGLRLIYFSYDVKMKEKGDIPEGYSVSREKKERFSLILESASTNQTSMYLCASNTGGSSGANVLTFGAGSRLTVL.

This clonotype was found many times. The V gene is TRBV2, the J gene TRBJ2-1, with TRBD2 identical over 10 bases. Germline loops: CDR1 SNHLY, CDR2 FYNNEI. Unmatched junction bases numbered 15, after V lost 7 bases and J lost 9 bases. There are 16 residues in the CDR3. The DNA of the CDR3 is TGTGCCAGCACTGATACGATAGCGGGAGGTTTTAGTGAGCAGTTCTTC. It yields the protein CASTDTIAGGFSEQFF.

This clonotype has just a few counts. This rearrangement joins TRBV10-3 to TRBJ2-2; 8 bases map to TRBD1. Germline values: CDR1 ENHRY, CDR2 SYGVKD. The CDR3 extends over 23 amino acids. V gave up 3 bases and J gave up 1 base; unmatched junction bases: 25. For the CDR3, the DNA is TGTGCCATCAGTGAAAAGTCTACTCCCCTCATGGGTCCTGGACAGGGGAACACCGGGGAGCTGTTTTTT. Protein product: CAISEKSTPLMGPGQGNTGELFF.

This clonotype was detected a few times. V is TRBV5-1 and J is TRBJ2-3; 8 bases agree with TRBD2. Germline CDR1 reads SGHRS; CDR2 reads YFSETQ. This CDR3 spans 17 amino acids. After removal of 2 bases from V and 3 bases from J, the junction contained 11 bases not matched to a gene. The CDR3 sequence: CASSFPPASGGTDTQYF. Here the CDR3 DNA reads TGCGCCAGCAGCTTCCCCCCTGCCTCGGGGGGGACAGATACGCAGTATTTT.

This clonotype was picked up many times. V usage is TRBV12-3 or TRBV12-4 and J usage is TRBJ2-1; TRBD2 matches at 13 bases. The CDR3 consists of 15 residues. V shed 6 bases and J 4 bases; nucleotides not matched to a gene: 3. The CDR3: CASRAGLAGYNEQFF. The CDR3 DNA reads TGTGCCAGCAGGGCGGGACTAGCGGGGTACAATGAGCAGTTCTTC.

In its sample, this clonotype was seen many times. The chain combines TRBV7-2 with TRBJ1-5; weak D call: TRBD1 (5 bases). CDR3 size: 13 residues. Per germline, CDR1 SGHTA and CDR2 FQGNSA. The V and J ends lost 2 bases and 4 bases respectively, with 6 bases between them. CDR3 loop: CASSLRQNQPQHF. The CDR3 DNA reads as TGTGCCAGCAGCTTAAGACAGAATCAGCCCCAGCATTTT.

This clonotype was seen many times. The chain is built from TRBV12-5 and TRBJ1-5, with D possibly TRBD1 on 6 matching bases. Between the trimmed V and J ends, which lost 0 bases and 3 bases, there was a span of 15 bases. The CDR3 runs to 17 residues. Per the germline V gene, CDR1 is LGHNT and CDR2 is FRNRAP. CDR3 protein: CASGLVVRQGFNQPQHF. In DNA form, the CDR3 reads TGTGCTAGTGGTTTGGTGGTTCGGCAGGGGTTCAATCAGCCCCAGCATTTT.

In its sample, this clonotype was seen many times. The rearrangement links TRBV6-5 to TRBJ2-6; D is undetermined. This CDR3 comprises 13 residues. Germline loops: CDR1 MNHEY, CDR2 SVGAGI. The V gene lost 6 bases and the J gene lost 2 bases, with 5 bases spanning the gap. The CDR3 region is CASRGTGANVLTF. The CDR3 DNA reads as TGTGCCAGCAGGGGAACTGGGGCCAACGTCCTGACTTTC.

At least ten counts were recorded for this clonotype. V gene TRBV7-9 combines with J gene TRBJ2-2; the match to TRBD1 covers 8 bases. CDR1 is SEHNR and CDR2 is FQNEAQ in the germline V gene (reference sequence). The CDR3 loop spans 16 amino acids. Unmatched junction bases numbered 12, after V lost 7 bases and J lost 5 bases. The CDR3 loop is CASNPVGRTGTGELFF. The DNA of the CDR3 is TGTGCCAGCAACCCTGTGGGGAGGACAGGGACCGGGGAGCTGTTTTTT.

Ten or more counts support this clonotype. J is TRBJ1-1 and V is TRBV12-3 or TRBV12-4; no definite D call. With 7 bases removed from V and 4 bases from J, the gap between germline ends came to 10 bases. The CDR3 consists of 12 residues. The CDR3 DNA sequence: TGTGCCAGCACCTTGTTCCCCACTGAAGCTTTCTTT. It codes for CASTLFPTEAFF.

In its sample, this clonotype was seen many times. J is TRBJ1-5 and V is TRBV19; 11 bases map to TRBD1. The CDR3 consists of 17 residues. Germline V gene sequence: CDR1 LNHDA, CDR2 SQIVND (reference sequence). J lost 1 base, V lost 6 bases, and 8 bases had no gene match. The CDR3 protein is CASRLSGQGGSNQPQHF. CDR3 coding DNA: TGTGCCAGTAGACTATCGGGACAGGGGGGGAGCAATCAGCCCCAGCATTTT. The entire variable domain, with the rest obtained from reference TRBV19 and TRBJ1-5, is as follows: DGGITQSPKYLFRKEGQNVTLSCEQNLNHDAMYWYRQDPGQGLRLIYYSQIVNDFQKGDIAEGYSVSREKKESFPLTVTSAQKNPTAFYLCASRLSGQGGSNQPQHFGDGTRLSIL.

This clonotype was counted ten times or more. This chain joins TRBV9 and TRBJ2-1, with 10 bases lining up with TRBD2. The CDR3 covers 15 residues. From germline, CDR1 is SGDLS and CDR2 YYNGEE. V lost 0 bases to trimming and J lost 7 bases; unmatched junction nucleotides: 4. The CDR3 DNA sequence: TGTGCCAGCAGCGTAGTCCCTAGCGGGAGTAATGAGCAGTTCTTC. It is translated as CASSVVPSGSNEQFF. Full variable domain (missing parts from reference TRBV9 and TRBJ2-1): DSGVTQTPKHLITATGQRVTLRCSPRSGDLSVYWYQQSLDQGLQFLIQYYNGEERAKGNILERFSAQQFPDLHSELNLSSLELGDSALYFCASSVVPSGSNEQFFGPGTRLTVL.

This clonotype has a count of ten or more. The chain couples TRBV29-1 to TRBJ1-2, with 7 bases lining up with TRBD1. Germline assignment: CDR1 SQVTM and CDR2 ANQGSEA. Trimming removed 3 bases from V and 8 bases from J; junction bases left unmatched: 18. The CDR3 has 16 residues. In nucleotides, the CDR3 is TGCAGCGTTGATACGCTCTTTGTCAGGGGGAAAGGAGGCTACACCTTC. This codes for CSVDTLFVRGKGGYTF.

This clonotype was picked up many times. The chain recombines TRBV27 with TRBJ2-3; D is undetermined. Germline CDR1 and CDR2: MNHEY and SMNVEV (reference sequence). The length of the CDR3 is 15 residues. Deletions cut 3 bases from V and 0 bases from J, with 10 bases between. CDR3 coding DNA: TGTGCCAGCAGTTTGAGTCGGAAGAGCACAGATACGCAGTATTTT. This codes for CASSLSRKSTDTQYF.

The J gene is TRBJ2-7, the V gene TRBV5-6; D possibly uses TRBD1 or TRBD2 (6 bases each). Trimming cost V 4 bases and J 5 bases, with 22 bases left between them. From germline, CDR1 is SGHDT and CDR2 YYEEEE. CDR3 size: 16 residues. The CDR3 reads CASSPTWGAQINEQYF. The CDR3 nucleotides are TGTGCCAGCAGCCCAACCTGGGGGGCGCAGATCAACGAGCAGTACTTC.

In this sample, this clonotype turned up many times. The V and J genes are TRBV12-3 or TRBV12-4 and TRBJ2-5, with 9 bases fitting TRBD2. The CDR3 sequence is 14 residues long. V lost 1 base to trimming and J lost 7 bases; unmatched junction nucleotides: 4. This chain's CDR3 is CASSLDLAGRTQYF. The CDR3 region has the DNA TGTGCCAGCAGTTTAGACCTAGCGGGACGGACCCAGTACTTC.

In DNA form, the CDR3 reads TGTGCCAGCAGCCGAGAGGGGTCTACAGCTTTCTTT. Residues: CASSREGSTAFF. The rearrangement joins TRBV7-9 to TRBJ1-1; a weak D match, TRBD1 (5 bases). V lost 5 bases to trimming and J lost 10 bases, with 14 bases between them. This CDR3 is built from 12 residues. Germline V lookup: CDR1 SEHNR, CDR2 FQNEAQ (reference sequence).

Only a few counts were recorded for this clonotype. For the CDR3, the DNA is TGTGCCACCAGAATAAGCGGTTCACCCCTCCACTTT. This gives the protein CATRISGSPLHF. The V and J genes are TRBV19 and TRBJ1-6, with no clear D. CDR1 is LNHDA and CDR2 is SQIVND in the germline V gene (reference sequence). V was shortened by 10 bases and J by 9 bases, with 13 bases between the two germline ends. The CDR3 extends over 12 amino acids.

This clonotype was observed at least ten times. The chain joins TRBV28 to TRBJ2-7; 13 bases are a match to TRBD2. This CDR3 region has 14 residues. Germline loops: CDR1 MDHEN, CDR2 SYDVKM. J gave up 4 bases and V 7 bases, and 4 bases lay outside the gene matches. In DNA, the CDR3 is TGTGCCAGCACGACTAGCGGGAGGTTGTACGAGCAGTACGTC. Its protein is CASTTSGRLYEQYV.